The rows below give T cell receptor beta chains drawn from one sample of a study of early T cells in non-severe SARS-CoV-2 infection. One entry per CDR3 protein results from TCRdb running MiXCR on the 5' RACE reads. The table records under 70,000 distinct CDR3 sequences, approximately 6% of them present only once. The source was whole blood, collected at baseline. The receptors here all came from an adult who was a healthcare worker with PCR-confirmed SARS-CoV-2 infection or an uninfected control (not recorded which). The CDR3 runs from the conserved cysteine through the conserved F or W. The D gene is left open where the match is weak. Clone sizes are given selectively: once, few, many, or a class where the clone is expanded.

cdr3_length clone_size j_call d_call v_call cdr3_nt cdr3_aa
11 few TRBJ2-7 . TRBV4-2 TGTGCCAGCAGCCAAGCCCGGGTAACTTACTTC CASSQARVTYF
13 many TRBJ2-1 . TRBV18 TGTGCCAGCTCACCACCCTCCTACAATGAGCAGTTCTTC CASSPPSYNEQFF
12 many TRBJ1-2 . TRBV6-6 TGTGCCAGCGGTGTGAGTGACTATGGCTACACCTTC CASGVSDYGYTF
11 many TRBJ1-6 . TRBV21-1 TGTGCCAGCAGCAAAAATTCACCCCTCCACTTT CASSKNSPLHF
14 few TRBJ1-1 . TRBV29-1 TGCAGCGTACAAGGGGACACAGGGCTCACTGAAGCTTTCTTT CSVQGDTGLTEAFF
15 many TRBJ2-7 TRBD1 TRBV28 TGTGCCAGCAGACAAGACAGGGGAGGCTCCTACGAGCAGTACTTC CASRQDRGGSYEQYF
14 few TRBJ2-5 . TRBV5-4 TGTGCCAGCAGCCACGGGACGAACCAAGAGACCCAGTACTTC CASSHGTNQETQYF
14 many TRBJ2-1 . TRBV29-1 TGCAGCGTTGAAGGAGGCAGCTCCTACAATGAGCAGTTCTTC CSVEGGSSYNEQFF
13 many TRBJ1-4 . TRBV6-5 TGTGCCAGCTCACGCAGGGTCTCCGAAAAACTGTTTTTT CASSRRVSEKLFF
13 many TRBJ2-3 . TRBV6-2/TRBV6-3 TGTGCCAGCAGTTACTTGGGTGCAGATACGCAGTATTTT CASSYLGADTQYF
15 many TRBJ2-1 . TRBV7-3 TGTGCCAGCAGCCCCCCTGGTAGCGAACGCGGTGAGCAGTTCTTC CASSPPGSERGEQFF
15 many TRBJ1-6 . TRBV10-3 TGTGCCACCCGCCCTATTTCGGGAACCAATTCACCCCTCCACTTT CATRPISGTNSPLHF
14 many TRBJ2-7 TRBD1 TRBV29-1 TGCAGCGTGAAACCGGGACAGGGGGCCGACGAGCAGTACTTC CSVKPGQGADEQYF
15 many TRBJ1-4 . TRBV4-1 TGCGCCAGCAGCCAAGAACGACTCCGCTTCGAAAAACTGTTTTTT CASSQERLRFEKLFF
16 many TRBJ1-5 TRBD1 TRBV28 TGTGCCAGCAGTTCCCCCATTGACAGGGTTGATCAGCCCCAGCATTTT CASSSPIDRVDQPQHF
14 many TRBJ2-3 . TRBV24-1 TGTGCCACCAGACTGGGATCCTCGGGAGATACGCAGTATTTT CATRLGSSGDTQYF
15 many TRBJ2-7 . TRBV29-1 TGCAGCGTTGAAGATCGAAGGGACCCGGACTACGAGCAGTACTTC CSVEDRRDPDYEQYF
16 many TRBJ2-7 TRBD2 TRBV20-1 TGCAGTGCTAGAAGGTGGGGGGAGGGCCTTTCCTACGAGCAGTACTTC CSARRWGEGLSYEQYF
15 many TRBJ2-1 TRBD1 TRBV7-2 TGTGCCAGCAGGGGCGGGACAGGACCCTCCAATGAGCAGTTCTTC CASRGGTGPSNEQFF
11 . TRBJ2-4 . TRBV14 TGTGCCAGCAGCCAAGAGAACATTCAGTACTTC CASSQENIQYF
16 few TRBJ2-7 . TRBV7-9 TGTGCCAGCAGCTTAGGTCTTGGGGCGGACTCCTACGAGCAGTACTTC CASSLGLGADSYEQYF
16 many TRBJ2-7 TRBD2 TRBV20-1 TGCAGTGCTAGAGATGGGTTGGGAGGGAAACCCTACGAGCAGTACTTC CSARDGLGGKPYEQYF
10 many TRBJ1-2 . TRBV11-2 TGTGCCAGCAAGGGGCTTGGCTACACCTTC CASKGLGYTF
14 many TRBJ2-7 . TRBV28 TGTGCCAGCACTTCCCGGCAGCGCTCCTACGAGCAGTACTTC CASTSRQRSYEQYF
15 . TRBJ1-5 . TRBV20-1 TGCAGTGCTAGTTTAAATTTGGCCTCACATCAGCCCCAGCATTTT CSASLNLASHQPQHF
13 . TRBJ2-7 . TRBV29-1 TGCAGCGTTCGTGGGCCCTCTTTGGGGGAGCAGTACTTC CSVRGPSLGEQYF
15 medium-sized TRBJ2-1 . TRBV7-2 TGTGCCAGCAGCTTAGTAGGGGTATCACCGGGGGAGCAGTTCTTC CASSLVGVSPGEQFF
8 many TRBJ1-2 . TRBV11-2 TGTGCCCTCTGGGGCTACACCTTC CALWGYTF
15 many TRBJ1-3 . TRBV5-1 TGCGCCAGCAGCTTGGCAGGGAACTCTGAAAACACCATATATTTT CASSLAGNSENTIYF
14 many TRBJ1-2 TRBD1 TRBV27 TGTGCCAGCAGTTCGGGACAGGCTAACTATGGCTACACCTTC CASSSGQANYGYTF
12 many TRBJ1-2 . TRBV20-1 TGCAGTGCCGGCCGGGATCCCTATGGCTACACCTTC CSAGRDPYGYTF
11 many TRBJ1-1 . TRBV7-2 . CASSFGRGTFF